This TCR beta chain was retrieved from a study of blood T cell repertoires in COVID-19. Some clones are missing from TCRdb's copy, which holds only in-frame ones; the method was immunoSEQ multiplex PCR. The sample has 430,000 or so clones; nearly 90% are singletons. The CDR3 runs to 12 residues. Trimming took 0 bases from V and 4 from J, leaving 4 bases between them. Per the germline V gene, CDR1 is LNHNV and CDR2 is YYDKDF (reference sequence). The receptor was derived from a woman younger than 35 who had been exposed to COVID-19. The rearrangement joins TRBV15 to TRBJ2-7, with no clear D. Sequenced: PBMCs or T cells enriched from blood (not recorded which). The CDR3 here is CATSRERYEQYF. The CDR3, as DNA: TGTGCCACCAGCAGAGAGAGGTACGAGCAGTACTTC.